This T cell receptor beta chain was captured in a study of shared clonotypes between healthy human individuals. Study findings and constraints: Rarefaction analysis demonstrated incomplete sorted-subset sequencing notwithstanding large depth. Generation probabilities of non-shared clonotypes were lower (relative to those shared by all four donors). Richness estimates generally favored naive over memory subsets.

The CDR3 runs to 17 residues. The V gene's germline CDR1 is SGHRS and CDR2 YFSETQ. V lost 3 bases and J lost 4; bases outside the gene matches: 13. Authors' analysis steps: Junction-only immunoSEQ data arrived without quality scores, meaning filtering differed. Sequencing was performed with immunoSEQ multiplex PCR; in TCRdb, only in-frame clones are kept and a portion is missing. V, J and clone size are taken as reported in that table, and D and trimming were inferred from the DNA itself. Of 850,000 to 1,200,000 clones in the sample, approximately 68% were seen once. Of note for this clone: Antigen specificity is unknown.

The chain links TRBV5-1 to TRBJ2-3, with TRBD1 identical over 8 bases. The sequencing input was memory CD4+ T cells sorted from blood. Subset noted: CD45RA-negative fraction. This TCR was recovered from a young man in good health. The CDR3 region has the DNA TGCGCCAGCAGCTATGGACAGGGCGTTTTTGGTGCAGATACGCAGTATTTT. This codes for CASSYGQGVFGADTQYF.